This T cell receptor (beta chain) was obtained from a study of chemoradiotherapy in HPV16-positive cancers. Study at large: Candidate HPV-specific T-cell clones and common TCR motifs came from functional assays in a couple of HPV16-positive patients.

Germline V lookup: CDR1 GTSNPN, CDR2 SVGIG (reference sequence). CDR3 length: 12 amino acids. Trimming removed 2 bases at V and 13 bases at J, with 15 bases between. TCRdb's copy holds only in-frame clones and misses some; the assay was immunoSEQ multiplex PCR. The table includes about 23,000 clones, over 75% detected once. Study-level findings and limits: Better recurrence-free survival went with HPV-responsive T-cell expansion in HPV16-positive patients.

Worth noting for this clone: No antigen is known for it.

This specimen consisted of blood, obtained from a patient who underwent chemoradiotherapy. The clonotype was recovered from a human donor with HPV-associated anogenital cancer. The chain couples TRBV30 to TRBJ1-3; D ambiguous. The CDR3 loop is CAWSRSPPPIYF. The CDR3 DNA follows: TGTGCCTGGAGTAGGTCCCCCCCTCCAATATATTTT. Drawing the rest from reference TRBV30 and TRBJ1-3, the complete variable domain is SQTIHQWPATLVQPVGSPLSLECTVEGTSNPNLYWYRQAAGRGLQLLFYSVGIGQISSEVPQNLSASRPQDRQFILSSKKLLLSDSGFYLCAWSRSPPPIYFGEGSWLTVV.